Here is one T cell receptor beta chain with its context. Its antigen remains unknown. The source of the sample is a study of blood T cells in healthy people across ages. General study results and limits: Naive T cell percentage strongly correlated with TCR beta diversity.

Trimming pared 3 bases from V and 5 bases from J, leaving 21 bases between. Germline V gene data show CDR1 as MNHEY and CDR2 as SMNVEV (reference sequence). The CDR3 has 17 residues. Next came a second PCR, run for about 6 to 11 cycles, which used a sample-barcoded 5' primer along with a J-beta primer mix. Every sample gave at least 3 million paired-end reads containing CDR3. One entry per CDR3 protein results from TCRdb running MiXCR on the 5' RACE reads. Among more than 800,000 distinct CDR3 sequences, 29% were seen once, and the ten largest hold roughly 17%. Sample: blood. This chain connects TRBV27 to TRBJ2-3; TRBD1 is a possible D gene (5 bases). The sequence came from a woman aged 80 or over in good health. The CDR3 DNA reads as TGTGCCAGCAGTTTGATCCTTGGGGCTAGACAAAAAGATACGCAGTATTTT. Protein: CASSLILGARQKDTQYF.